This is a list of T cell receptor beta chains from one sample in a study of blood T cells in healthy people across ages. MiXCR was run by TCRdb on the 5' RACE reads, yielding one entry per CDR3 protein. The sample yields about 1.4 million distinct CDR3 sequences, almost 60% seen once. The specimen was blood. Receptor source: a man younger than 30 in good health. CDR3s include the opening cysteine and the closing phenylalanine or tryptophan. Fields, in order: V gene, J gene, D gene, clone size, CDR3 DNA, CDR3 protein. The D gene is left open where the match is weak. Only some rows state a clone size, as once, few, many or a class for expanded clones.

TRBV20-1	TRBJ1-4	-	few	TGCAGTGCTCCCGGGACAACTGAAAAACTGTTTTTT	CSAPGTTEKLFF
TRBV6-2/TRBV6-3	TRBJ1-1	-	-	TGTGCCAGCAGTTCCCTCCAGTGGGGGGCTTTCTTT	CASSSLQWGAFF
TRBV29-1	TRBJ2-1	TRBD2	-	TGCAGCGTGGTCACGGGGGGTTGGAATGAGCAGTTCTTC	CSVVTGGWNEQFF
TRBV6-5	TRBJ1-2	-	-	TGTGCCAGCAGTTACGCCGAAGAGGACAGCATCTATGGCTACACCTTC	CASSYAEEDSIYGYTF
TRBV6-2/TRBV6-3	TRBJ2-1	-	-	TGTGCCAGCAGTTACTCGCCCGCCAGGGTGTCAGGCAATGAGCAGTTCTTC	CASSYSPARVSGNEQFF
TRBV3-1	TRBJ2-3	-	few	TGTGCCAGCAGCCAAGGGGTACGGGAGATTGATACGCAGTATTTT	CASSQGVREIDTQYF
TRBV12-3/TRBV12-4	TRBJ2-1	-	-	TGTGCCAGCAACACCGGGCCCTACAATGAGCAGTTCTTC	CASNTGPYNEQFF
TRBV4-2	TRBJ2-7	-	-	TGTGCCAGCAGCCAAGACCTCTACGTTTCCTACGAGCAGTACTTC	CASSQDLYVSYEQYF
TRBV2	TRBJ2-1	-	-	TGTGCCAGCAGTGCGGGGATGCACAATGAGCAGTTCTTC	CASSAGMHNEQFF
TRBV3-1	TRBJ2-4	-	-	TGTGCCAGCAGCCCAAGGGACTTCAAAACCATTCAGTACTTC	CASSPRDFKTIQYF
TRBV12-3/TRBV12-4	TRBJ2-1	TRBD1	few	TGTGCCAGCAGACCCGACAGGGGAGCTCGGCAGTTCTTC	CASRPDRGARQFF
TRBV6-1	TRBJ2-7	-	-	TGTGCCAGCAGTCCATACTACTCTCCTCCCAACTCACCTACCTACGAGCAGTACTTC	CASSPYYSPPNSPTYEQYF
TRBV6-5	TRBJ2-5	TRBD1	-	TGTGCCAGCAGTTACTCGATACAGGGGCTGGAGACCCAGTACTTC	CASSYSIQGLETQYF
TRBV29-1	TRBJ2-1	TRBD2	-	TGCAGCGCCTGGACTAGCGGGATTTTCGGTGAGCAGTTCTTC	CSAWTSGIFGEQFF
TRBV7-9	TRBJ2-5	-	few	TGTGCCAGCACTCAGGAGGGCAGGGAAGAGACCCAGTACTTC	CASTQEGREETQYF
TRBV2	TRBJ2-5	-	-	TGTGCCAGGAAGACAGCGAACCAAGAGACCCAGTACTTC	CARKTANQETQYF
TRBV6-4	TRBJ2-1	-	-	TGTGCCAGCAGTGACCTCCAATCCGCAGGAAAGTTCTTC	CASSDLQSAGKFF
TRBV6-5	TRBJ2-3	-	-	TGTGCCAGCAGTTACTCGAAGGCGGGCACAGATACGCAGTATTTT	CASSYSKAGTDTQYF
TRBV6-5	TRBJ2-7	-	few	TGTGCCAGCAGTGTTGACAGGTCTTACGAGCAGTACTTC	CASSVDRSYEQYF
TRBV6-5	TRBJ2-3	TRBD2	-	TGTGCCAGCAGCTGGTTAGCGGGAGAGGTAGCAGATACGCAGTATTTT	CASSWLAGEVADTQYF
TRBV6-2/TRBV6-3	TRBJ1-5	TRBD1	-	TGTGCCAGCAGTTACATTCGGGGACCGGAGGGGACAGGGAGCAATCAGCCCCAGCATTTT	CASSYIRGPEGTGSNQPQHF
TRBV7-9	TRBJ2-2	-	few	TGTGCCAGCAGTCGGACAGACAACACCGGGGAGCTGTTTTTT	CASSRTDNTGELFF
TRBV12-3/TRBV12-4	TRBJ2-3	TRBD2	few	TGTGCCAGCAGTTTGAGGGAGGGGTCAGATACGCAGTATTTT	CASSLREGSDTQYF
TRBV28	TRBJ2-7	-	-	TGTGCCAGCATCCAAAGGACCCACTACGAGCAGTACTTC	CASIQRTHYEQYF
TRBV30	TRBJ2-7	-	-	TGTGCCTGGAGTGACGATAGCTCCTACGAGCAGTACTTC	CAWSDDSSYEQYF
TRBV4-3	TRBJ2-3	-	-	TGCGCCAGCAGCCCGGAGCGGGGCACAGATACGCAGTATTTT	CASSPERGTDTQYF
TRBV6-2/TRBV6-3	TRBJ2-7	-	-	TGTGCCAGCAGTTACTCATCGGACACTTTAACCTACGAGCAGTACTTC	CASSYSSDTLTYEQYF
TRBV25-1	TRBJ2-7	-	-	-	CASSDSGQAYLETQYF
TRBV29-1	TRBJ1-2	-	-	TGCAGCGTTGGAGATCCGCTAATCGGGGGGAGTTTTGGCTACACCTTC	CSVGDPLIGGSFGYTF
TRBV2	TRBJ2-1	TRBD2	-	TGTGCCCGTAGGGAGGGCTCCTACAATGAGCAGTTCTTC	CARREGSYNEQFF